The TCR beta chain described here comes from a study of cytomegalovirus exposure and HLA in healthy donors. CDR1 is LGHNA, CDR2 YNFKEQ, per germline. The CDR3 is 16 amino acids. Germline trimming cut 4 bases from V and 2 bases from J; bases unmatched to any gene: 4. Study conclusions and caveats: The study dropped some indistinguishable V segments, TRBV6-2 and TRBV6-3 among them. Researchers reported in a later analysis that a missense DCLRE1C variant was tied to TCR beta V- and J-gene trimming.

The PCR ran on 60 Vbeta and 13 Jbeta primers. Generated by immunoSEQ multiplex PCR, the TCRdb table keeps only in-frame clones and is missing some. The sample consists of about 190,000 clones, roughly 81% of them appearing once. As to this clone: Its antigen is not identified.

The clonotype comes from a woman between 25 and 40 years old in good health and CMV-seropositive. The chain employs TRBV4-2 and TRBJ2-3; 12 positions match TRBD2. The sequenced material came from PBMCs. CDR3 bases: TGTGCCAGCAGCCGACGACTAGCGGGGGACACAGATACGCAGTATTTT. It specifies CASSRRLAGDTDTQYF.